These 5 T cell receptor beta chains were sequenced from one sample in a study of blood T cells in healthy people across ages. The second PCR ran roughly 6 to 11 cycles with a sample-barcoded 5' primer and J-beta primers. TCRdb re-called the 5' RACE reads through MiXCR, storing one row per CDR3 protein. The sample carries about 970,000 distinct CDR3 sequences, 45% to 60% recorded once. Sequenced input: blood. The source is a woman aged 55-70 years in good health.

This chain joins TRBV30 and TRBJ1-2, with TRBD1 matching 7 bases. Trimming removed 0 bases from V and 8 bases from J; junction bases left unmatched: 3. The CDR3 has 12 residues. Germline values: CDR1 GTSNPN, CDR2 SVGIG (reference sequence). For the CDR3, the DNA is TGTGCCTGGAGTGTACAGGGGCTGGGCTACACCTTC. It codes for CAWSVQGLGYTF. Looking up the rest from reference TRBV30 and TRBJ1-2 gives the full variable domain: SQTIHQWPATLVQPVGSPLSLECTVEGTSNPNLYWYRQAAGRGLQLLFYSVGIGQISSEVPQNLSASRPQDRQFILSSKKLLLSDSGFYLCAWSVQGLGYTFGSGTRLTVV.

This chain uses TRBV10-3 with TRBJ2-7; TRBD2 matches at 7 bases. The J call may be faulty, since TRBJ2-5 better matches the DNA end. Germline V lookup: CDR1 ENHRY, CDR2 SYGVKD. This CDR3 contains 14 residues. CDR3 sequence: CAISEWREQETQYF. The CDR3 bases are TGTGCCATCAGTGAGTGGCGGGAGCAGGAGACCCAGTACTTC.

This chain uses TRBV11-2 with TRBJ2-1; 8 nucleotides match TRBD2. The trim removed 3 bases at V and 3 bases at J, leaving 22 bases unmatched. Germline V gene lookup returns CDR1 SGHAT and CDR2 FQNNGV. The CDR3 has 21 amino acids. Here the CDR3 DNA reads TGTGCCAGCAGCTTTCCCCAAACGAGGACTAGCTCGGACAAAAACTACAATGAGCAGTTCTTC. It is translated as CASSFPQTRTSSDKNYNEQFF.

This chain joins TRBV7-9 and TRBJ2-6; D is unclear. Germline CDR1 reads SEHNR; CDR2 reads FQNEAQ (reference sequence). The CDR3 extends over 15 amino acids. The V end was cut by 1 base, the J end by 0 bases, with 4 bases between. The CDR3: CASSLGRSGANVLTF. DNA for the CDR3: TGTGCCAGCAGCTTAGGTCGCTCTGGGGCCAACGTCCTGACTTTC.

The chain links TRBV20-1 to TRBJ2-4; D possibly uses TRBD1 or TRBD2 (5 bases each). V was trimmed by 6 bases and J by 0 bases, leaving 12 bases between them. The CDR3 is 14 residues long. Germline V gene sequence: CDR1 DFQATT, CDR2 SNEGSKA (reference sequence). CDR3 in amino acids: CSARGRLAKNIQYF. The DNA of the CDR3 is TGCAGTGCGAGGGGCCGCCTAGCCAAAAACATTCAGTACTTC.